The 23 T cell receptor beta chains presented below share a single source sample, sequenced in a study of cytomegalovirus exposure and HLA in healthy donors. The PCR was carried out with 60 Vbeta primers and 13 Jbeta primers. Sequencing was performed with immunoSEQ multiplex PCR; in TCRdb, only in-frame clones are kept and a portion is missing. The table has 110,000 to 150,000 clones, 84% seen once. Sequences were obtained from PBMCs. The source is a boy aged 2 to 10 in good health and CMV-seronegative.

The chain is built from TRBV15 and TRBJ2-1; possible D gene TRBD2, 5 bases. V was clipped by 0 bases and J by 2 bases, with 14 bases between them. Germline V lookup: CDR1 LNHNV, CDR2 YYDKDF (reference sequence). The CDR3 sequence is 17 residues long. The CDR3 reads CATSRDPAGGPYNEQFF. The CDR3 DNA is TGTGCCACCAGCAGAGATCCGGCAGGAGGCCCCTACAATGAGCAGTTCTTC. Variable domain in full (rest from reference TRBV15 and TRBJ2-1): DAMVIQNPRYQVTQFGKPVTLSCSQTLNHNVMYWYQQKSSQAPKLLFHYYDKDFNNEADTPDNFQSRRPNTSFCFLDIRSPGLGDTAMYLCATSRDPAGGPYNEQFFGPGTRLTVL.

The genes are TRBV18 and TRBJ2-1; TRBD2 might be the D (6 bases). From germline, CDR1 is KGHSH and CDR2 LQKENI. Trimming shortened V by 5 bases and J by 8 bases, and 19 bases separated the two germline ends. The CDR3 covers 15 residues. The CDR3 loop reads CASSANRDFNHEQFF. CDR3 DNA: TGTGCCAGCTCAGCCAACCGGGACTTCAATCATGAGCAGTTCTTC.

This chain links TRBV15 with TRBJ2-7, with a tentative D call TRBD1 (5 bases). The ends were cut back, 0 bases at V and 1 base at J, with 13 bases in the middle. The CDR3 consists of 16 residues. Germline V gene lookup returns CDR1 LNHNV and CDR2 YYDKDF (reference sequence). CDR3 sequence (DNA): TGTGCCACCAGCAGAGATCTTACAGGCCTATCCTACGAGCAGTACTTC. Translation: CATSRDLTGLSYEQYF.

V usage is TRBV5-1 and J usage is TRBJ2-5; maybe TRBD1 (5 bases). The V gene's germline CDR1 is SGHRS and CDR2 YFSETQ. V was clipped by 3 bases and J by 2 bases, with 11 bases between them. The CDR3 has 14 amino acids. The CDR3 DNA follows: TGCGCCAGCAGCTATTTGACAGATCAAGAGACCCAGTACTTC. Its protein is CASSYLTDQETQYF.

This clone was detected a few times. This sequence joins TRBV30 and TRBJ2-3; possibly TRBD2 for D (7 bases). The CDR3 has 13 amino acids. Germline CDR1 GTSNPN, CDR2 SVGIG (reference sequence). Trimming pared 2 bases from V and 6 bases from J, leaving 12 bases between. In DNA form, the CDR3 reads TGTGCCTGGAGTTTCGGGGGGCGTGATACGCAGTATTTT. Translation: CAWSFGGRDTQYF.

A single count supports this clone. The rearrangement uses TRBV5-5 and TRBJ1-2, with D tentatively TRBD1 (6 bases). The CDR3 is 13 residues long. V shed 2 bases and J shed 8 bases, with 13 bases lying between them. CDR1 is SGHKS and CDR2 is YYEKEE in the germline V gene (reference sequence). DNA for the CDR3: TGTGCCAGCAGCTTTTCAGGGGAAGGGGGCTACACCTTC. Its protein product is CASSFSGEGGYTF.

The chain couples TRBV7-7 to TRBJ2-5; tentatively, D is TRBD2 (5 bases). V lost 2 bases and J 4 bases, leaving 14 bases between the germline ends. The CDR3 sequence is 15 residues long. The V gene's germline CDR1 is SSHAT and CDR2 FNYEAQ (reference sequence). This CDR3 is CASSLSEGTGETQYF. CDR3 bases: TGTGCCAGCAGCTTATCTGAGGGAACGGGAGAGACCCAGTACTTC.

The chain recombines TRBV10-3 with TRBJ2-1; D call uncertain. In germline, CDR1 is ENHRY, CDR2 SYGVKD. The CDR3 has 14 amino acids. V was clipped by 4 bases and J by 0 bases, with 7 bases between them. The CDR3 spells CAISGGFSYNEQFF. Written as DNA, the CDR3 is TGTGCCATCAGTGGAGGCTTCTCCTACAATGAGCAGTTCTTC.

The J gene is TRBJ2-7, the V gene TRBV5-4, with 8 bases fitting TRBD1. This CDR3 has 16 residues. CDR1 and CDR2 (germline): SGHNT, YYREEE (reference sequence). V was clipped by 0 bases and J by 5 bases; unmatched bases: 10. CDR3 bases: TGTGCCAGCAGCTTGGCTGTGAGGACAGGGTACGACGAGCAGTACTTC. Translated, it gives CASSLAVRTGYDEQYF.

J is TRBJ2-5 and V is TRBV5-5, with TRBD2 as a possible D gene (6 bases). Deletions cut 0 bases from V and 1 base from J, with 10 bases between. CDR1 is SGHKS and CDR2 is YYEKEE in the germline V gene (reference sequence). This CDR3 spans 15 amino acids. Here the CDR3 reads CASSLVPRGQETQYF. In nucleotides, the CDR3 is TGTGCCAGCAGCTTGGTCCCGCGGGGCCAAGAGACCCAGTACTTC. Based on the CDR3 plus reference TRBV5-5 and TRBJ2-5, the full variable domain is DAGVTQSPTHLIKTRGQQVTLRCSPISGHKSVSWYQQVLGQGPQFIFQYYEKEERGRGNFPDRFSARQFPNYSSELNVNALLLGDSALYLCASSLVPRGQETQYFGPGTRLLVL.

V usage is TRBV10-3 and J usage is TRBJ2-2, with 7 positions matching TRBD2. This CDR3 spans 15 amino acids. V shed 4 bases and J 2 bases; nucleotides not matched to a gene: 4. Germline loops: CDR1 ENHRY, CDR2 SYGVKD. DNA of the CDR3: TGTGCCATCAGTGCTCGGGAGGCTAACACCGGGGAGCTGTTTTTT. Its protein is CAISAREANTGELFF.

Here the CDR3 reads CASSLYPDTEAFF. In DNA, the CDR3 is TGTGCCAGCAGTTTGTACCCGGACACTGAAGCTTTCTTT. The chain carries TRBV28 and TRBJ1-1; D remains unclear. This CDR3 is built from 13 residues. The V and J ends lost 3 bases and 3 bases respectively, with 8 bases between them. CDR1 MDHEN and CDR2 SYDVKM come from the germline V gene.

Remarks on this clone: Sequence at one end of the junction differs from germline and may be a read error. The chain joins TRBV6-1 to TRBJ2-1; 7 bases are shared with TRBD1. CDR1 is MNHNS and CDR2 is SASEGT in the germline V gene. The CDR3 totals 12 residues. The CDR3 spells CASSEQGDIPLF. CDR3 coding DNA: TGTGCCAGCAGTGAACAGGGGGATATACCCCTCTTC.

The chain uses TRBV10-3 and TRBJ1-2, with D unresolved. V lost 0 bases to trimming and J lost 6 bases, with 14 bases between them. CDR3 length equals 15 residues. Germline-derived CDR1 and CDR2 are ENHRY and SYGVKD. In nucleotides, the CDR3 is TGTGCCATCAGTGAGTCTGGCCTTTTGCCAGATGGCTACACCTTC. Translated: CAISESGLLPDGYTF.

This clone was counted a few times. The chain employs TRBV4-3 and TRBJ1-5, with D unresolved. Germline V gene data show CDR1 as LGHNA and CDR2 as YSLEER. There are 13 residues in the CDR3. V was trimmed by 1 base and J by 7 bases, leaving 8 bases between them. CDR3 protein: CASSQAGGQPQHF. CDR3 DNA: TGCGCCAGCAGCCAAGCTGGAGGGCAGCCCCAGCATTTT.

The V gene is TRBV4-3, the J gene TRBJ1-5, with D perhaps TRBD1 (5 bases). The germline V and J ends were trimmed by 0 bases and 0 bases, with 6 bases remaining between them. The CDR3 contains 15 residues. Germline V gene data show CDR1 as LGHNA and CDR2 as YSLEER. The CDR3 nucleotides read TGCGCCAGCAGCCAAGACAGGGTTAGCAATCAGCCCCAGCATTTT. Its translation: CASSQDRVSNQPQHF.

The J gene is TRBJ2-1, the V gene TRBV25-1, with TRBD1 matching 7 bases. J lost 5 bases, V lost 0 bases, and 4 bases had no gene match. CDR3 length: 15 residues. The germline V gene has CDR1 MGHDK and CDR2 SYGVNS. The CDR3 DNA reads TGTGCCAGCAGTGAATATAGGGGGCAGGACAATGAGCAGTTCTTC. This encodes CASSEYRGQDNEQFF.

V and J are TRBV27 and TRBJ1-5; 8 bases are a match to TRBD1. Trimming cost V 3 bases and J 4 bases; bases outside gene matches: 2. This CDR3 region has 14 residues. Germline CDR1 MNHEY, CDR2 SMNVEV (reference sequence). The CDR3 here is CASSLTGANQPQHF. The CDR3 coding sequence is TGTGCCAGCAGTTTGACAGGGGCAAATCAGCCCCAGCATTTT.

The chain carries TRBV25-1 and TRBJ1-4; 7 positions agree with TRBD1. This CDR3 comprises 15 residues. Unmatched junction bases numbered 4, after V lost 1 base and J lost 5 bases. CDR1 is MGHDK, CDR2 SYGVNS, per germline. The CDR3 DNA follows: TGTGCCAGCAGTGAATTAGGAGGGGGCAATGAAAAACTGTTTTTT. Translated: CASSELGGGNEKLFF.

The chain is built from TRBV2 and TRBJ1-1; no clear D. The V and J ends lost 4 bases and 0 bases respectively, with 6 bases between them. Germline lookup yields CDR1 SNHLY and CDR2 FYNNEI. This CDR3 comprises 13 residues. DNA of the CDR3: TGTGCCAGCAGTGTCAGGCTGAACACTGAAGCTTTCTTT. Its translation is CASSVRLNTEAFF.

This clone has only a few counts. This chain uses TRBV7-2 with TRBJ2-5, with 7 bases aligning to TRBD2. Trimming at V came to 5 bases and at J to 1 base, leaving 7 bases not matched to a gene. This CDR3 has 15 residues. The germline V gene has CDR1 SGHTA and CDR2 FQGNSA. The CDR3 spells CASSPGTNLQETQYF. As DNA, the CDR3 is TGTGCCAGCAGCCCCGGGACTAACCTCCAAGAGACCCAGTACTTC.

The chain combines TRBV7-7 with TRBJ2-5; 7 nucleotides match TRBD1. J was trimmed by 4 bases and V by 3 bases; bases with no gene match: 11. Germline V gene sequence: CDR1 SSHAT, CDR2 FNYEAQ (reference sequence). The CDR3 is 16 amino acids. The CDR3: CASSFYGQAVGETQYF. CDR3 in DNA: TGTGCCAGCAGCTTCTACGGACAGGCGGTTGGAGAGACCCAGTACTTC.

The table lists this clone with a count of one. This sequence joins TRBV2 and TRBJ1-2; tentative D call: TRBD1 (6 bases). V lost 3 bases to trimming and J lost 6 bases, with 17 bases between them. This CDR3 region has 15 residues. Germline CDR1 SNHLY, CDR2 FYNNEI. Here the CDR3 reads CASSDVGGPFDGYTF. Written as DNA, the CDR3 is TGTGCCAGCAGTGACGTAGGGGGACCCTTTGATGGCTACACCTTC.